Only one count was recorded for the clone carrying this T cell receptor (beta chain). The data derive from a study of naive CD8 T cells in extremely preterm neonates. TCRdb keeps only in-frame clones here, not all; method: immunoSEQ multiplex PCR. The data hold about 7,900 clones, with 95% to 98% observed a single time. Germline loops: CDR1 SGHDT, CDR2 YYEEEE. The CDR3 is 15 amino acids. V was cut by 0 bases and J by 4 bases, with 11 bases left in between. The sample was naive CD8+ T cells from blood. The V and J genes are TRBV5-6 and TRBJ1-5; D not certain. This TCR came from a human donor in good health. Here the CDR3 DNA reads TGTGCCAGCAGCTTGGCCGTAACGGGGAATCAGCCCCAGCATTTT. It translates to CASSLAVTGNQPQHF.